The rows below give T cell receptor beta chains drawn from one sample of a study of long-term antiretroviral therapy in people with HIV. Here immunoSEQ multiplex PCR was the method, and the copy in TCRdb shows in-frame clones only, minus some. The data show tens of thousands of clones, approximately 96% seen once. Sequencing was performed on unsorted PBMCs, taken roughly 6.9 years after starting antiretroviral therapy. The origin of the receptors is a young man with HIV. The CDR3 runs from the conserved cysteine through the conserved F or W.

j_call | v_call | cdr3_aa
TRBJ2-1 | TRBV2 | CASSEYNEQFF
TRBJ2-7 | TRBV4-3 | CASSQDRDGYSEQYF
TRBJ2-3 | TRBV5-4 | CASSLGVRGTSPTDTQYF
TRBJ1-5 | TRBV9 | CASSVAEGNQPQHF
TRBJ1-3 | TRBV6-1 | CASSDAAIGNTIYF
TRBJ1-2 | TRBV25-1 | CASSEFGGHGYTF
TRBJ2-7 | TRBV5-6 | CASSLDPGSSYEQYF
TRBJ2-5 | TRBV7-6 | CASSFLDSYGETQYF
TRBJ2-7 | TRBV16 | CASSSGAYEQYF
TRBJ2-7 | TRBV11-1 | CASSLDRGRYEQYF
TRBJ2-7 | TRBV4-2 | CASSPEDPGRSSYEQYF
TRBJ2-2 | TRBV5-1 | CASSYWAQGSNTGELFF
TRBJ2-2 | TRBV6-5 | CATRWGSGELFF